This T cell receptor (beta chain) was recorded in a study of breast tumors, draining lymph nodes, adjacent tissues. Findings and limits, study-wide: Findings are consistent with lymph node origin and intratumoral expansion of most tumor T cells.

Germline V gene sequence: CDR1 MGHRA, CDR2 YSYEKL. The CDR3 is 13 residues long. V lost 0 bases to trimming and J lost 8 bases; unmatched junction nucleotides: 2. This clonotype was detected ten times or more. Its target is unknown. TCRdb reanalysed the multiplex PCR reads using MiXCR and keeps one entry per CDR3 protein. This table holds 65,000 to 80,000 distinct CDR3 sequences, approximately 19% found once. The lymph nodes were axillary draining lymph nodes from breast cancer patients. The specimen sequenced was axillary lymph node tissue. The V gene is TRBV4-1, the J gene TRBJ2-5; 8 positions match TRBD2. This TCR was sampled from a female donor with breast cancer. Some clones in this sample may be carry-over from other donors' samples. This CDR3 is CASSQDRGGTQYF. The CDR3 coding sequence is TGCGCCAGCAGCCAAGACCGGGGGGGTACCCAGTACTTC.